This note documents a single T cell receptor beta chain sequence. This specimen comes from a study of blood T cell repertoires in COVID-19. Study as a whole: Italy, Spain and the United States were the sources of the convalescent and acute COVID-19 samples. PBMCs, B-cell-depleted T cells, or T cells were the source of the cDNA or gDNA that made up the material.

Germline V gives CDR1 SGHKS, CDR2 YYEKEE (reference sequence). Trimming removed 2 bases at V and 1 base at J, with 12 bases between. The CDR3 covers 16 residues. Repertoires were generated with immunoSEQ multiplex PCR, while TCRdb's copy carries only in-frame clones and drops some. Found here are 300,000 or so clones, about 87% of them singletons; the top ten hold around 1.5%. The receptor's source is a middle-aged woman who had recovered from COVID-19. The sample consisted of peripheral blood. The rearrangement uses TRBV5-5 and TRBJ2-2; tentatively, D is TRBD1 (6 bases). The CDR3 DNA follows: TGTGCCAGCAGCTTATTAGGACAGTTGAACACCGGGGAGCTGTTTTTT. Translating it yields CASSLLGQLNTGELFF.